The clone carrying this T cell receptor (beta chain) was seen only once. PCR used 60 Vbeta primers and 13 Jbeta primers. Authors' methods: An analysis that came later counted tens of millions of unique TCR beta chains, around 12 million shared. Profiled with immunoSEQ multiplex PCR; TCRdb holds only in-frame clones, not every one. That table is the source of V, J and clone size, and D and trimming were worked out from the DNA. Altogether tens of thousands of clones are present, 66% being singletons, with the ten largest covering approximately 21%. The sample comes from a study of cytomegalovirus exposure and HLA in healthy donors. Unmatched junction bases numbered 5, after V lost 4 bases and J lost 3 bases. The CDR3 has 14 residues. CDR1 is SGHRS and CDR2 is YFSETQ in the germline V gene.

The sample was PBMCs. This TCR was sampled from a man aged 40-50 years in good health and CMV-seropositive. This chain links TRBV5-1 with TRBJ2-5; TRBD1 matches 8 bases. CDR3 in DNA: TGCGCCAGCAGCAAAAAGGACAGGGAAGAGACCCAGTACTTC. Its protein is CASSKKDREETQYF.